This T cell receptor (beta chain) derives from a study of T cell changes during pregnancy in multiple sclerosis. This clone was seen just once. Measured with immunoSEQ multiplex PCR; TCRdb has only the in-frame clones, and not every one. Among approximately 49,000 clones listed, 88% were seen once. The receptor's source is a female donor with multiple sclerosis, enrolled in a pregnancy study. Sample: CD4+ T cells from peripheral blood mononuclear cells, taken in the second trimester of pregnancy.

The CDR3 nucleotides read TGTGCCAGCTCACCAACCCCGGACTACCAAGAGACCCAGTACTTC. Translated, it gives CASSPTPDYQETQYF. This sequence joins TRBV18 and TRBJ2-5, with D possibly TRBD2 on 5 matching bases. V gave up 2 bases and J gave up 0 bases, with 10 bases separating them. Germline CDR1 is KGHSH and CDR2 is LQKENI. The CDR3 contains 15 residues.